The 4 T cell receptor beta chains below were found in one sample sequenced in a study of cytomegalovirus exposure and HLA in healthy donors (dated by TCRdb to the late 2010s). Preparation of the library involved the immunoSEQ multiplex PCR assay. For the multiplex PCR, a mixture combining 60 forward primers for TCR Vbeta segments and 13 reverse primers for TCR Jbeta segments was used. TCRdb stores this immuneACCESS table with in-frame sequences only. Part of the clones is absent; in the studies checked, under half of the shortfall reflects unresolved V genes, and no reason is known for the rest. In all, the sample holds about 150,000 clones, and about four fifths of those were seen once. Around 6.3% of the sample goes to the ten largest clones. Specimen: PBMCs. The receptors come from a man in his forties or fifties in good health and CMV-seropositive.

The CDR3 loop is CASSPLAGAADTQYF. CDR3 DNA: TGTGCCAGCAGCCCATTAGCGGGAGCGGCAGATACGCAGTATTTT. V and J are TRBV5-6 and TRBJ2-3; the match to TRBD2 covers 9 bases. From germline, CDR1 is SGHDT and CDR2 YYEEEE. The length of the CDR3 is 15 residues. The J segment lost 4 bases and the V segment lost 4 bases, leaving 7 bases of the junction unmatched. The full variable domain, completed using reference TRBV5-6 and TRBJ2-3, is DAGVTQSPTHLIKTRGQQVTLRCSPKSGHDTVSWYQQALGQGPQFIFQYYEEEERQRGNFPDRFSGHQFPNYSSELNVNALLLGDSALYLCASSPLAGAADTQYFGPGTRLTVL.

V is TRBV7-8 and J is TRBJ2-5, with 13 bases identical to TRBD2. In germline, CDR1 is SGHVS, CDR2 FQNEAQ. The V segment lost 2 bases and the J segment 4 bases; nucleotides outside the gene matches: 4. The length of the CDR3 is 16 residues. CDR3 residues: CASSLTSGGVGETQYF. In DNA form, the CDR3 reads TGTGCCAGCAGCTTAACTAGCGGGGGGGTGGGAGAGACCCAGTACTTC.

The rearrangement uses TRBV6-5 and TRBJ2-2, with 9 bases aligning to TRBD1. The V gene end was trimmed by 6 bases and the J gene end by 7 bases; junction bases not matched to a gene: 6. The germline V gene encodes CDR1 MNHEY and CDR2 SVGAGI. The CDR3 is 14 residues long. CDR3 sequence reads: CASSATGGHGELFF. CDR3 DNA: TGTGCCAGCAGCGCAACAGGGGGCCACGGGGAGCTGTTTTTT.

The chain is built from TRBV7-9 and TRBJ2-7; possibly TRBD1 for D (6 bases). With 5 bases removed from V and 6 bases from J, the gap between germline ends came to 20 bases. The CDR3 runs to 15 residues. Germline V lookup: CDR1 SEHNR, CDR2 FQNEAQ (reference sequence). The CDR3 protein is CASSPRAQGQGEQYF. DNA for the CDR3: TGTGCCAGCAGCCCCCGGGCACAGGGTCAAGGCGAGCAGTACTTC.